These T cell receptor beta chains were read from a single sample in a study of blood T cells in healthy people across ages. In TCRdb, the 5' RACE reads were re-called with MiXCR into one record per CDR3 protein. The table has around 1,500,000 distinct CDR3 sequences, 28% seen once. Sequencing input: blood. The receptor set was obtained from a woman in her 30s in good health. CDR3s include the opening cysteine and the closing phenylalanine or tryptophan. Each record gives: V gene, clone size, J gene, D gene, CDR3 protein, CDR3 DNA. A D gene is named only where the DNA matches it firmly. Clone sizes are given selectively: once, few, many, or a class where the clone is expanded.

v_gene: TRBV7-9; abundance: NA; j_gene: TRBJ2-7; d_gene: TRBD2; CDR3aa: CASSPSGRASYEQYF; CDR3nt: TGTGCCAGCAGCCCGAGCGGGAGGGCGTCCTACGAGCAGTACTTC
v_gene: TRBV5-1; abundance: NA; j_gene: TRBJ1-3; d_gene: NA; CDR3aa: CASSGNLGQTSGNTIYF; CDR3nt: TGCGCCAGCAGCGGGAACTTGGGACAAACTTCTGGAAACACCATATATTTT
v_gene: TRBV4-1; abundance: NA; j_gene: TRBJ1-4; d_gene: NA; CDR3aa: CASSQDRSKLFF; CDR3nt: TGCGCCAGCAGCCAAGATCGGTCCAAACTGTTTTTT
v_gene: TRBV9; abundance: many; j_gene: TRBJ2-3; d_gene: NA; CDR3aa: CASSLLPGDTQYF; CDR3nt: TGTGCCAGCAGCCTCCTACCCGGAGATACGCAGTATTTT
v_gene: TRBV10-3; abundance: few; j_gene: TRBJ2-7; d_gene: TRBD2; CDR3aa: CAVRGEVLNGQYF; CDR3nt: TGTGCCGTACGGGGGGAGGTGTTAAACGGGCAGTACTTC
v_gene: TRBV10-2; abundance: few; j_gene: TRBJ2-5; d_gene: TRBD1; CDR3aa: CASRDRVEETQYF; CDR3nt: TGCGCCAGCAGGGACAGGGTGGAAGAGACCCAGTACTTC
v_gene: TRBV28; abundance: NA; j_gene: TRBJ2-7; d_gene: NA; CDR3aa: CASRGNPSYEQYF; CDR3nt: TGTGCCAGCAGGGGGAATCCGTCCTACGAGCAGTACTTC
v_gene: TRBV20-1; abundance: NA; j_gene: TRBJ2-2; d_gene: TRBD2; CDR3aa: CSARLAGGPGELFF; CDR3nt: TGCAGTGCCAGATTAGCGGGAGGGCCTGGGGAGCTGTTTTTT
v_gene: TRBV28; abundance: many; j_gene: TRBJ2-7; d_gene: NA; CDR3aa: CASRRPNQGNYEQYF; CDR3nt: TGTGCCAGCAGACGACCGAATCAGGGGAACTACGAGCAGTACTTC
v_gene: TRBV9; abundance: NA; j_gene: TRBJ2-3; d_gene: TRBD2; CDR3aa: CASSVSTSGGAADTQYF; CDR3nt: TGTGCCAGCAGCGTCTCAACAAGCGGGGGGGCCGCAGATACGCAGTATTTT
v_gene: TRBV6-5; abundance: NA; j_gene: TRBJ2-5; d_gene: TRBD2; CDR3aa: CASTLLAVPGETQYF; CDR3nt: TGTGCCAGCACCCTACTAGCGGTACCGGGGGAGACCCAGTACTTC
v_gene: TRBV12-3/TRBV12-4; abundance: NA; j_gene: TRBJ1-6; d_gene: TRBD1; CDR3aa: CASSLRGLGNSPLHF; CDR3nt: TGTGCCAGCAGTTTAAGGGGGCTCGGGAATTCACCCCTCCACTTT
v_gene: TRBV12-3/TRBV12-4; abundance: many; j_gene: TRBJ1-5; d_gene: NA; CDR3aa: CASSLDGSQPQHF; CDR3nt: TGTGCCAGCAGTTTAGATGGGTCCCAGCCCCAGCATTTT
v_gene: TRBV28; abundance: few; j_gene: TRBJ2-7; d_gene: NA; CDR3aa: CASSFYRESHEQYF; CDR3nt: TGTGCCAGCAGTTTTTACAGGGAATCCCACGAGCAGTACTTC
v_gene: TRBV20-1; abundance: few; j_gene: TRBJ1-4; d_gene: NA; CDR3aa: CSARAVRGANEKLFF; CDR3nt: TGCAGTGCTAGGGCCGTCAGGGGAGCTAATGAAAAACTGTTTTTT
v_gene: TRBV7-3; abundance: few; j_gene: TRBJ2-1; d_gene: NA; CDR3aa: CASSFTTHGPYNEQFF; CDR3nt: TGTGCCAGCAGCTTCACTACTCACGGTCCCTACAATGAGCAGTTCTTC
v_gene: TRBV29-1; abundance: once; j_gene: TRBJ2-1; d_gene: NA; CDR3aa: CNVEFRGQYNEQFF; CDR3nt: TGCAACGTTGAATTCCGAGGACAGTACAATGAGCAGTTCTTC
v_gene: TRBV24-1; abundance: NA; j_gene: TRBJ1-1; d_gene: NA; CDR3aa: CATSTGKDTEAFF; CDR3nt: TGTGCCACCAGTACAGGGAAGGACACTGAAGCTTTCTTT
v_gene: TRBV20-1; abundance: NA; j_gene: TRBJ1-1; d_gene: NA; CDR3aa: CSARSGYTEAFF; CDR3nt: TGCAGTGCTAGATCCGGGTACACTGAAGCTTTCTTT
v_gene: TRBV6-5; abundance: NA; j_gene: TRBJ1-1; d_gene: TRBD1; CDR3aa: CASSYGTGARANTEAFF; CDR3nt: TGTGCCAGCAGTTACGGGACAGGGGCCCGCGCGAACACTGAAGCTTTCTTT
v_gene: TRBV24-1; abundance: many; j_gene: TRBJ2-1; d_gene: NA; CDR3aa: CATQGHNRAKQFF; CDR3nt: TGTGCCACCCAAGGGCATAACCGGGCCAAGCAGTTCTTC
v_gene: TRBV6-2/TRBV6-3; abundance: NA; j_gene: TRBJ2-1; d_gene: TRBD2; CDR3aa: CASSYSGLDSSYNEQFF; CDR3nt: TGTGCCAGCAGTTACTCGGGACTAGATTCCTCCTACAATGAGCAGTTCTTC
v_gene: TRBV5-1; abundance: NA; j_gene: TRBJ1-3; d_gene: TRBD1; CDR3aa: CASSLNGRQGGTGNTIYF; CDR3nt: TGCGCCAGCAGCTTAAATGGTCGACAGGGGGGGACTGGAAACACCATATATTTT
v_gene: TRBV6-5; abundance: few; j_gene: TRBJ1-1; d_gene: TRBD1; CDR3aa: CASRYTGTGIHTEAFF; CDR3nt: TGTGCCAGCAGATATACCGGGACAGGGATTCACACTGAAGCTTTCTTT